The source of this T cell receptor (beta chain) is a study of cytomegalovirus exposure and HLA in healthy donors. The CDR3 sequence is 15 residues long. V was clipped by 0 bases and J by 2 bases, with 11 bases between them. Germline assignment: CDR1 SGHNT and CDR2 YYREEE (reference sequence). Primers included in the PCR were 60 Vbeta and 13 Jbeta primers. Using immunoSEQ multiplex PCR, the repertoire was profiled, and TCRdb retains in-frame clones only, with some absent. This table has more than 150,000 clones, 65% to 85% appearing once. V and J are TRBV5-4 and TRBJ1-2; a weak D match, TRBD1 (5 bases). Material for sequencing was PBMCs. This sequence originates from a woman between 18 and 30 years old in good health and CMV-seronegative. Here the CDR3 reads CASSLGDRSNYGYTF. The DNA for the CDR3 is TGTGCCAGCAGCTTGGGTGACAGATCGAACTATGGCTACACCTTC.